The rows below give T cell receptor beta chains drawn from one sample of a study of blood T cell repertoires in COVID-19. Only in-frame clones appear in the TCRdb table, and some are missing; sequencing was by immunoSEQ multiplex PCR. In the table there are about 100,000 clones, approximately 80% of which are singletons. Sequenced sample: peripheral blood. The origin of the receptors is a man in his fifties with active or convalescent COVID-19. Both conserved end residues are part of each CDR3. The D gene is left open where the match is weak. Size tells how often a clone was seen (once, few, many) or the class of an expanded clone, and some rows leave it out.

CDR3 protein: CASSPGLADQETQYF
CDR3 DNA: TGTGCCAGTTCACCGGGACTAGCGGATCAAGAGACCCAGTACTTC
D gene: TRBD2
V gene: TRBV18
CDR3 length: 15
clone size: -
J gene: TRBJ2-5

CDR3 protein: CASNLGIGANYGYTF
CDR3 DNA: TGTGCCAGCAACCTCGGGATAGGTGCTAACTATGGCTACACCTTC
D gene: -
V gene: TRBV5-4
CDR3 length: 15
clone size: -
J gene: TRBJ1-2

CDR3 protein: CASSTRYGSYEQYF
CDR3 DNA: TGTGCCAGTAGTACCCGGTACGGCTCCTACGAGCAGTACTTC
D gene: -
V gene: TRBV19
CDR3 length: 14
clone size: -
J gene: TRBJ2-7

CDR3 protein: CASSPTHITYEQYF
CDR3 DNA: TGCGCCAGCAGCCCCACCCACATAACCTACGAGCAGTACTTC
D gene: -
V gene: TRBV5-1
CDR3 length: 14
clone size: -
J gene: TRBJ2-7

CDR3 protein: CASSPPSVETQYF
CDR3 DNA: TGTGCCAGCTCACCACCGTCAGTTGAGACCCAGTACTTC
D gene: -
V gene: TRBV18
CDR3 length: 13
clone size: -
J gene: TRBJ2-5

CDR3 protein: CASTSAGYTGELFF
CDR3 DNA: TGTGCCAGCACCTCGGCGGGCTACACCGGGGAGCTGTTTTTT
D gene: -
V gene: TRBV6-5
CDR3 length: 14
clone size: -
J gene: TRBJ2-2

CDR3 protein: CASSLGVLRDLTYEQYF
CDR3 DNA: TGTGCCAGCAGCTTAGGGGTACTGCGGGATCTAACCTACGAGCAGTACTTC
D gene: -
V gene: TRBV11-3
CDR3 length: 17
clone size: -
J gene: TRBJ2-7

CDR3 protein: CASTQAVSSYEQYF
CDR3 DNA: TGTGCCAGCACACAGGCCGTAAGCTCCTACGAGCAGTACTTC
D gene: -
V gene: TRBV2
CDR3 length: 14
clone size: once
J gene: TRBJ2-7

CDR3 protein: CASSKVAANSGNTIYF
CDR3 DNA: TGTGCCAGCAGCAAAGTGGCGGCTAACTCTGGAAACACCATATATTTT
D gene: -
V gene: TRBV21-1
CDR3 length: 16
clone size: -
J gene: TRBJ1-3

CDR3 protein: CASSPSNLGQGNSEAFF
CDR3 DNA: TGTGCCAGCTCACCTTCAAACCTTGGACAGGGGAATTCTGAAGCTTTCTTT
D gene: TRBD1
V gene: TRBV18
CDR3 length: 17
clone size: -
J gene: TRBJ1-1

CDR3 protein: CASREGLAGGWRETQYF
CDR3 DNA: TGTGCCAGCAGGGAAGGACTAGCGGGAGGGTGGAGAGAGACCCAGTACTTC
D gene: TRBD2
V gene: TRBV5-6
CDR3 length: 17
clone size: -
J gene: TRBJ2-5

CDR3 protein: CASSDRQGGNTEAFF
CDR3 DNA: TGCGCCAGCAGCGACCGACAGGGAGGGAACACTGAAGCTTTCTTT
D gene: TRBD1
V gene: TRBV5-1
CDR3 length: 15
clone size: -
J gene: TRBJ1-1

CDR3 protein: CAHQRGPGTYGYTF
CDR3 DNA: TGTGCCCACCAGAGGGGGCCGGGCACCTATGGCTACACCTTC
D gene: TRBD1
V gene: TRBV6-5
CDR3 length: 14
clone size: -
J gene: TRBJ1-2

CDR3 protein: CASSPDRGPTDTQYF
CDR3 DNA: TGTGCCAGCAGCCCGGACAGGGGGCCCACAGATACGCAGTATTTT
D gene: TRBD1
V gene: TRBV13
CDR3 length: 15
clone size: -
J gene: TRBJ2-3

CDR3 protein: CASSSHPGRAATNEKLFF
CDR3 DNA: TGTGCCAGTAGTTCCCATCCGGGCAGGGCCGCAACTAATGAAAAACTGTTTTTT
D gene: -
V gene: TRBV19
CDR3 length: 18
clone size: -
J gene: TRBJ1-4

CDR3 protein: CASSRDMAYEQYF
CDR3 DNA: TGTGCCAGCAGCCGGGACATGGCCTACGAGCAGTACTTC
D gene: -
V gene: TRBV7-3
CDR3 length: 13
clone size: -
J gene: TRBJ2-7

CDR3 protein: CASSLGQWAFF
CDR3 DNA: TGTGCCAGCAGTCTTGGACAGTGGGCTTTCTTT
D gene: -
V gene: TRBV12-3/TRBV12-4
CDR3 length: 11
clone size: -
J gene: TRBJ1-1